Below, 19 T cell receptor beta chains from the same sample are listed, as sequenced in a study of T cells in Graves' hyperthyroidism and ophthalmopathy. Amplified regions were TCR beta CDR3 sequences from RNA transcripts. The primer set for the first-round RT-PCR of the TCR CDR3 was HTBI. TCRdb itself ran the multiplex PCR reads through MiXCR, one entry per CDR3 protein. The sample gives hundreds of thousands of distinct CDR3 sequences, roughly a sixth of which show up once; roughly 3.4% is in the top ten. The specimen was blood. The receptors originated from a woman in her forties with Graves' ophthalmopathy.

This clonotype occurred many times. The chain links TRBV28 to TRBJ1-2, with D unclear. The germline CDR1 and CDR2 sequences are MDHEN and SYDVKM. V was shortened by 5 bases and J by 2 bases, with 12 bases between the two germline ends. The CDR3 totals 14 residues. The CDR3 region is CASSLGGRNYGYTF. CDR3 nucleotide sequence: TGTGCCAGCAGTCTAGGCGGACGGAACTATGGCTACACCTTC.

This clonotype has only a few counts. V and J are TRBV7-2 and TRBJ1-5, with TRBD1 matching over 8 bases. V dropped 5 bases and J dropped 6; count of bases not matched to a gene: 9. Germline V gene data show CDR1 as SGHTA and CDR2 as FQGNSA. The CDR3 has 15 amino acids. The CDR3 bases are TGTGCCAGCAGCCCAGGACAGGGTTCCTTTCAGCCCCAGCATTTT. Translated: CASSPGQGSFQPQHF.

This clonotype appeared a few times. V usage is TRBV10-3 and J usage is TRBJ2-7, with D perhaps being TRBD1 or TRBD2 (5 bases each). Germline V gene lookup returns CDR1 ENHRY and CDR2 SYGVKD. The CDR3 extends over 16 amino acids. V gave up 11 bases and J gave up 3 bases, with 26 bases separating them. The CDR3 here is CAQAGGDRVLFYEQYF. DNA of the CDR3: TGTGCCCAAGCCGGTGGGGACCGAGTCTTATTCTACGAGCAGTACTTC.

A few counts support this clonotype. The V gene is TRBV28, the J gene TRBJ2-1; the D is unclear. The V and J ends lost 6 bases and 10 bases respectively, with 13 bases between them. CDR3 length equals 12 residues. Per the germline V gene, CDR1 is MDHEN and CDR2 is SYDVKM. The CDR3 nucleotides are TGTGCCAGCAGCTCTCTAGGAAGGGAGCAGTTCTTC. Amino acid sequence: CASSSLGREQFF.

The rearrangement uses TRBV7-9 and TRBJ2-2; TRBD1 matches 7 bases. The V segment lost 5 bases and the J segment 1 base; nucleotides outside the gene matches: 4. The CDR3 sequence is 15 residues long. The germline gives CDR1 SEHNR, CDR2 FQNEAQ (reference sequence). The chain's CDR3 is CASSPQGKNTGELFF. Here the CDR3 DNA reads TGTGCCAGCAGCCCACAGGGGAAGAACACCGGGGAGCTGTTTTTT.

This clonotype has only a few counts. V is TRBV20-1 and J is TRBJ2-7; TRBD2 agrees at 8 bases. J gave up 2 bases and V 3 bases, and 9 bases lay outside the gene matches. In germline, CDR1 is DFQATT, CDR2 SNEGSKA (reference sequence). The CDR3 is made up of 15 amino acids. The CDR3 DNA follows: TGCAGTGCTAGTGTCCCGGGCGGGGGGACCTACGAGCAGTACTTC. Its translation: CSASVPGGGTYEQYF.

Turning to this clonotype: A much larger clone lies a single base off, so this may be a read error. The chain couples TRBV20-1 to TRBJ1-1; 10 nucleotides align to TRBD1. CDR1 and CDR2 (germline): DFQATT, SNEGSKA (reference sequence). J gave up 6 bases and V 3 bases, and 10 bases lay outside the gene matches. The CDR3 has 15 residues. CDR3 in amino acids: CSASNPGTGDAEAFF. The CDR3 DNA follows: TGCAGTGCTAGCAATCCCGGGACAGGGGACGCTGAAGCTTTCTTT.

This clonotype appeared many times. The genes are TRBV12-3 or TRBV12-4 and TRBJ2-7, with 16 nucleotides matching TRBD2. The CDR3 loop spans 18 amino acids. The V segment lost 3 bases and the J segment 0 bases; nucleotides outside the gene matches: 5. This CDR3 reads CASSFKGLAGGYSYEQYF. In DNA, the CDR3 is TGTGCCAGCAGTTTTAAGGGACTAGCGGGAGGGTACTCCTACGAGCAGTACTTC.

The chain carries TRBV20-1 and TRBJ1-3; D unclear. The ends were cut back, 4 bases at V and 3 bases at J, with 19 bases in the middle. The CDR3 consists of 16 residues. Per germline, CDR1 DFQATT and CDR2 SNEGSKA (reference sequence). This chain's CDR3 is CSANPKGTVFGNTIYF. CDR3 coding DNA: TGCAGTGCTAACCCAAAGGGTACGGTCTTTGGAAACACCATATATTTT.

This clonotype was recorded a few times. The J gene is TRBJ1-2, the V gene TRBV9; possibly TRBD1 for D (5 bases). V lost 7 bases and J lost 4, with 8 bases in between. Per the germline V gene, CDR1 is SGDLS and CDR2 is YYNGEE. This CDR3 is built from 11 residues. The CDR3 region has the DNA TGTGCCAGCTTGGGGGGCTATGGCTACACCTTC. Encoded protein: CASLGGYGYTF.

The V gene is TRBV19, the J gene TRBJ2-1; 8 nucleotides match TRBD2. From germline, CDR1 is LNHDA and CDR2 SQIVND (reference sequence). V trimming: 5 bases; J trimming: 5 bases; junction bases outside the gene matches: 14. The length of the CDR3 is 17 residues. The CDR3 region has the DNA TGTGCCAGTAGTTCCCTTAAAACGGGAGGGCTACACAATGAGCAGTTCTTC. Its translation: CASSSLKTGGLHNEQFF.

This chain joins TRBV24-1 and TRBJ2-1; the D gene is possibly TRBD2 (6 bases). With 5 bases removed from V and 2 bases from J, the gap between germline ends came to 15 bases. The germline V gene encodes CDR1 KGHDR and CDR2 SFDVKD. This CDR3 has 16 residues. CDR3 sequence: CATSGWGLATYNEQFF. In nucleotides, the CDR3 is TGTGCCACCAGTGGTTGGGGACTTGCCACCTACAATGAGCAGTTCTTC.

This clonotype was counted at least ten times. V and J are TRBV12-3 or TRBV12-4 and TRBJ1-2; 8 nucleotides match TRBD1. The CDR3 has 13 residues. V lost 7 bases to trimming and J lost 5 bases; unmatched junction nucleotides: 6. CDR3 protein: CASTPTGEYGYTF. The CDR3 DNA sequence: TGTGCCAGCACCCCGACAGGGGAGTATGGCTACACCTTC.

For this clonotype: Likely a read error: the CDR3 ends without its conserved phenylalanine or tryptophan. The chain has TRBV27 and TRBJ2-7; 9 bases fit TRBD1. Germline V gives CDR1 MNHEY, CDR2 SMNVEV (reference sequence). With V trimmed by 5 bases and J by 4 bases, 12 bases remained unmatched. This CDR3 spans 16 amino acids. The CDR3 spells CASSPPGQGGGYEQYL. CDR3 DNA sequence: TGTGCCAGCAGTCCTCCGGGACAGGGCGGTGGATACGAGCAGTACCTC.

This clonotype showed up just a few times. V gene TRBV5-1 combines with J gene TRBJ2-3; D could derive from TRBD1 or TRBD2 (6 bases each). CDR1 and CDR2 (germline): SGHRS, YFSETQ. The V and J ends lost 0 bases and 0 bases respectively, with 11 bases between them. The CDR3 extends over 16 amino acids. The CDR3 nucleotides read TGCGCCAGCAGCTTGGGGGGGGCGGCTAGCACAGATACGCAGTATTTT. Amino acid sequence: CASSLGGAASTDTQYF.

The genes are TRBV19 and TRBJ1-1; D unresolved. V was trimmed by 3 bases and J by 5 bases, leaving 16 bases between them. The CDR3 is 15 amino acids. Germline loops: CDR1 LNHDA, CDR2 SQIVND (reference sequence). CDR3 residues: CASSMGSGLGTEAFF. Written as DNA, the CDR3 is TGTGCCAGTAGTATGGGAAGCGGCCTTGGGACTGAAGCTTTCTTT. Based on the CDR3 plus reference TRBV19 and TRBJ1-1, the full variable domain is DGGITQSPKYLFRKEGQNVTLSCEQNLNHDAMYWYRQDPGQGLRLIYYSQIVNDFQKGDIAEGYSVSREKKESFPLTVTSAQKNPTAFYLCASSMGSGLGTEAFFGQGTRLTVV.

The chain couples TRBV9 to TRBJ2-1; D not resolved. There are 15 residues in the CDR3. The V end was cut by 4 bases, the J end by 0 bases, with 11 bases between. The germline V gene has CDR1 SGDLS and CDR2 YYNGEE. CDR3: CASSSFWSSYNEQFF. The CDR3 nucleotides read TGTGCCAGCAGCTCCTTTTGGAGCTCCTACAATGAGCAGTTCTTC. The whole variable domain, filled in from reference TRBV9 and TRBJ2-1, reads DSGVTQTPKHLITATGQRVTLRCSPRSGDLSVYWYQQSLDQGLQFLIQYYNGEERAKGNILERFSAQQFPDLHSELNLSSLELGDSALYFCASSSFWSSYNEQFFGPGTRLTVL.

This clonotype was observed once. This chain connects TRBV6-2 or TRBV6-3 to TRBJ2-2; 9 nucleotides align to TRBD1. Germline CDR1 and CDR2: MNHEY and SVGEGT. The junction had 8 bases not matched to a gene; V was cut back by 2 bases and J by 4 bases. The CDR3 length is 17 residues. The CDR3 nucleotides are TGTGCCAGCAGTTACAAAAAAGGACAGGGGAGCACCGGGGAGCTGTTTTTT. Its translation is CASSYKKGQGSTGELFF.

The chain couples TRBV12-3 or TRBV12-4 to TRBJ2-2; tentatively, D is TRBD1 (5 bases). CDR3 length: 16 residues. Trimming removed 6 bases from V and 3 bases from J, with 17 bases in between. The CDR3 sequence: CASSDQGAIDTGELFF. The CDR3 DNA follows: TGTGCCAGCAGCGACCAGGGCGCTATCGACACCGGGGAGCTGTTTTTT.